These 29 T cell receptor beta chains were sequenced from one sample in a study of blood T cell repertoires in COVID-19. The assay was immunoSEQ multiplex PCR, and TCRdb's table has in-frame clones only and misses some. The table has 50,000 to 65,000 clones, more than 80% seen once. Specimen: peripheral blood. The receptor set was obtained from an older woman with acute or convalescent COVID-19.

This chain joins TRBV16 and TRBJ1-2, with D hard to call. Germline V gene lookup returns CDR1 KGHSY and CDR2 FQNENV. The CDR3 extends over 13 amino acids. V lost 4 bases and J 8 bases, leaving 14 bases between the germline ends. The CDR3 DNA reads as TGTGCCAGCAGCCCTGAAAGAGGGCGGGGCTACACCTTC. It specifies CASSPERGRGYTF.

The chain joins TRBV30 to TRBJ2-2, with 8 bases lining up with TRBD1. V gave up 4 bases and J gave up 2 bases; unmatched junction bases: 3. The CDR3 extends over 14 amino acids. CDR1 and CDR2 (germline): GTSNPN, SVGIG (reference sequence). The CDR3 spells CAWTGTGNTGELFF. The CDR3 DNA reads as TGTGCCTGGACCGGGACAGGCAACACCGGGGAGCTGTTTTTT.

The CDR3 region is CASSKRTSGSGAKNIQYF. CDR3 coding DNA: TGTGCCAGCAGCAAAAGGACTAGCGGGAGTGGTGCCAAAAACATTCAGTACTTC. This sequence joins TRBV7-9 and TRBJ2-4, with 13 positions matching TRBD2. With 5 bases clipped from V and 1 base from J, the junction kept 8 bases outside the gene matches. The V gene's germline CDR1 is SEHNR and CDR2 FQNEAQ (reference sequence). This CDR3 is built from 18 residues.

CDR3 in amino acids: CASERTGGADEQFF. CDR3 nucleotides: TGTGCCAGTGAGAGGACAGGGGGCGCGGATGAGCAGTTCTTC. The chain couples TRBV19 to TRBJ2-1, with 11 bases fitting TRBD1. The CDR3 covers 14 residues. CDR1 and CDR2 from the germline V gene are LNHDA and SQIVND (reference sequence). Trimming took 8 bases from V and 8 from J; bases not matched to a gene: 8.

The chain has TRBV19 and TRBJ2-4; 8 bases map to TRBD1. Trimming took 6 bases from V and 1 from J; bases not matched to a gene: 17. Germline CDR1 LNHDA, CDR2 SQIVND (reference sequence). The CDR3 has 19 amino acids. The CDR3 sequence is CASRPLTGVMGEAKNIQYF. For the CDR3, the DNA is TGTGCCAGTAGGCCCCTGACAGGGGTTATGGGTGAGGCCAAAAACATTCAGTACTTC.

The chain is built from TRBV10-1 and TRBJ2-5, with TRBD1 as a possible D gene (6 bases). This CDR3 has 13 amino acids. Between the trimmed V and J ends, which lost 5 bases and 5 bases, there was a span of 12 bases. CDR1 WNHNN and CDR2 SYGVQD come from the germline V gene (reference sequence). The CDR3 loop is CASSRGGGETQYF. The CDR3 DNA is TGCGCCAGCAGTCGAGGGGGTGGCGAGACCCAGTACTTC.

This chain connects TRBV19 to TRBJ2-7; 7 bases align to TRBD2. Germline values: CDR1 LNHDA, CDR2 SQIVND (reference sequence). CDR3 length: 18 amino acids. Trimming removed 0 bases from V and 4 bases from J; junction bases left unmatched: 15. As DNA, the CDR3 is TGTGCCAGTAGTATAGATAGATTCCGGGGGGAGGGCCTATACGAGCAGTACTTC. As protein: CASSIDRFRGEGLYEQYF.

The CDR3 loop is CASSRLGQGIYEQYF. The CDR3 region has the DNA TGTGCCAGCAGCCGTTTGGGACAGGGTATCTACGAGCAGTACTTC. The chain carries TRBV6-5 and TRBJ2-7; 9 nucleotides match TRBD1. V shed 6 bases, J shed 3 bases, and the junction held 9 bases outside the gene matches. Germline CDR1 MNHEY, CDR2 SVGAGI. This CDR3 comprises 15 residues.

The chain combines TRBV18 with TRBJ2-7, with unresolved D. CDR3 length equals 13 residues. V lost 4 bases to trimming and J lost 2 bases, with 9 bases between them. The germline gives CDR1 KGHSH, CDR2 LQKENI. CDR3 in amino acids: CASSLSRTYEQYF. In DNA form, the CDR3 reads TGTGCCAGCTCACTATCCAGAACCTACGAGCAGTACTTC. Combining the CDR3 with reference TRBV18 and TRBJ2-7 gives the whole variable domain NAGVMQNPRHLVRRRGQEARLRCSPMKGHSHVYWYRQLPEEGLKFMVYLQKENIIDESGMPKERFSAEFPKEGPSILRIQQVVRGDSAAYFCASSLSRTYEQYFGPGTRLTVT.

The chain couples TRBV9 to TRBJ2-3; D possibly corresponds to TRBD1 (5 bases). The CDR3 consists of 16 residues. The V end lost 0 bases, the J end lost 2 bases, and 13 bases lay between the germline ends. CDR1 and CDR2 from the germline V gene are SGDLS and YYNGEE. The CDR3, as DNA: TGTGCCAGCAGCGTAGTAGGGAAAGGACACACAGATACGCAGTATTTT. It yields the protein CASSVVGKGHTDTQYF.

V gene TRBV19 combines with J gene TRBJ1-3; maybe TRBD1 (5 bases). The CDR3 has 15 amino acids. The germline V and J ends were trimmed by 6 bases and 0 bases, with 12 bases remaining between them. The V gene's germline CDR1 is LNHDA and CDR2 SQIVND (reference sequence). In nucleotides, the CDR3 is TGTGCCAGTAGGCCTTCAGGGCTCTCTGGAAACACCATATATTTT. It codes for CASRPSGLSGNTIYF.

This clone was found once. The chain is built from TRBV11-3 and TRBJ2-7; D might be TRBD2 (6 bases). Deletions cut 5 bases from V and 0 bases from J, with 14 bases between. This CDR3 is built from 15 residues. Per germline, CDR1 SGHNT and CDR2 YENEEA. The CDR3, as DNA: TGTGCCAGCAGCGAGGGACGGGGGTTCTCCTACGAGCAGTACTTC. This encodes CASSEGRGFSYEQYF. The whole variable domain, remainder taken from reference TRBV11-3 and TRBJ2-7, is EAGVVQSPRYKIIEKKQPVAFWCNPISGHNTLYWYLQNLGQGPELLIRYENEEAVDDSQLPKDRFSAERLKGVDSTLKIQPAELGDSAVYLCASSEGRGFSYEQYFGPGTRLTVT.

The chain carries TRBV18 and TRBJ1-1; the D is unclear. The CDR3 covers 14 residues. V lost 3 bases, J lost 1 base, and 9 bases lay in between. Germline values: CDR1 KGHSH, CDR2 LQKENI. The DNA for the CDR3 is TGTGCCAGCTCACCTGTCGACTCGAACACTGAAGCTTTCTTT. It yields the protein CASSPVDSNTEAFF.

CDR3 nucleotide sequence: TGTGCCAGCAGTGAGTTCAGTGCAACCTATAATTCACCCCTCCACTTT. It encodes CASSEFSATYNSPLHF. The chain has TRBV6-1 and TRBJ1-6; no reliable D call. This CDR3 region has 16 residues. Germline assignment: CDR1 MNHNS and CDR2 SASEGT. V lost 3 bases, J lost 2 bases, and 11 bases lay in between.

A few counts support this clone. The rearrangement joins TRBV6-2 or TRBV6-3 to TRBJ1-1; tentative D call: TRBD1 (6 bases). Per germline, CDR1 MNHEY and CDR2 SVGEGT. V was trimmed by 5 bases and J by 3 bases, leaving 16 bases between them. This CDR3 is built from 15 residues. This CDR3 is CASSPDRNGDTEAFF. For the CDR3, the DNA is TGTGCCAGCAGTCCCGACAGGAATGGGGACACTGAAGCTTTCTTT.

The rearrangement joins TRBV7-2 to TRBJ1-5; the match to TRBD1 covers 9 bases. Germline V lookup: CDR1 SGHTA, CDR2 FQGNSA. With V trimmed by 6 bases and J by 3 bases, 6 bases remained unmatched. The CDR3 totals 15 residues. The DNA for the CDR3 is TGTGCCAGCAGTTCCACAGGGGGCGTCAATCAGCCCCAGCATTTT. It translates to CASSSTGGVNQPQHF.

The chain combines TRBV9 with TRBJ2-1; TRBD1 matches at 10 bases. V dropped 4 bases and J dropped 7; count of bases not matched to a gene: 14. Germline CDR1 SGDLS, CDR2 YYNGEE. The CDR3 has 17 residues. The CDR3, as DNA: TGTGCCAGCAGCTTCGGGACAGGGGACTCTTTGGGAAATGAGCAGTTCTTC. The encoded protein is CASSFGTGDSLGNEQFF.

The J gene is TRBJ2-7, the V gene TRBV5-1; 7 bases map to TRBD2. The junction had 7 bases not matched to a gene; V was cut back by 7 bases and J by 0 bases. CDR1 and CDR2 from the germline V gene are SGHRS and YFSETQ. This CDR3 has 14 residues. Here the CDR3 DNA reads TGCGCCAGCTGGCTCGGGACTAACTCCTACGAGCAGTACTTC. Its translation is CASWLGTNSYEQYF. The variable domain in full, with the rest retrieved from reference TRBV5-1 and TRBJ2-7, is KAGVTQTPRYLIKTRGQQVTLSCSPISGHRSVSWYQQTPGQGLQFLFEYFSETQRNKGNFPGRFSGRQFSNSRSEMNVSTLELGDSALYLCASWLGTNSYEQYFGPGTRLTVT.

The CDR3 sequence is CASRDTAGTFTYEQYF. As DNA, the CDR3 is TGTGCCAGTAGGGACACGGCCGGGACTTTCACCTACGAGCAGTACTTC. This chain joins TRBV19 and TRBJ2-7; the D gene is possibly TRBD2 (6 bases). Trimming cost V 6 bases and J 2 bases, with 20 bases left between them. Per the germline V gene, CDR1 is LNHDA and CDR2 is SQIVND (reference sequence). This CDR3 has 16 residues.

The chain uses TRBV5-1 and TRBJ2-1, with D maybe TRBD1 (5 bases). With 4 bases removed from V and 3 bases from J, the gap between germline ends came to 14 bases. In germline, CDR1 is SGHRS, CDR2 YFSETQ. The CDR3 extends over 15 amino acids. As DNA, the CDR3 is TGCGCCAGCAGCCCGTCCCCAGGGAACTACAATGAGCAGTTCTTC. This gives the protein CASSPSPGNYNEQFF.

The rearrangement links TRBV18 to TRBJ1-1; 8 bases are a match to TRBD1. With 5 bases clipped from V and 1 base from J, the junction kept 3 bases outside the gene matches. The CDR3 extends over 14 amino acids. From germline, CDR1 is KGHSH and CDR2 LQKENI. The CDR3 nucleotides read TGTGCCAGCTCAATCGACAGGGGGAACACTGAAGCTTTCTTT. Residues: CASSIDRGNTEAFF. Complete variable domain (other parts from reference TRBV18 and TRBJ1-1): NAGVMQNPRHLVRRRGQEARLRCSPMKGHSHVYWYRQLPEEGLKFMVYLQKENIIDESGMPKERFSAEFPKEGPSILRIQQVVRGDSAAYFCASSIDRGNTEAFFGQGTRLTVV.

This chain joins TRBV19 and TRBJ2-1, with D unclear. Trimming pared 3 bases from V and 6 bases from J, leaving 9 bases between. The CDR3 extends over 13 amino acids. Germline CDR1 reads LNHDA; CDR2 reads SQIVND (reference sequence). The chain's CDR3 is CASSINPLNEQFF. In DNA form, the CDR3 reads TGTGCCAGTAGTATTAATCCCCTCAATGAGCAGTTCTTC.

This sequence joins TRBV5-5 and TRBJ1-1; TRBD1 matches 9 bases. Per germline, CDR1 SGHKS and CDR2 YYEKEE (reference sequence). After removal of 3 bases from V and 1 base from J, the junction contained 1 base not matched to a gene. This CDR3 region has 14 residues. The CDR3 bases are TGTGCCAGCAGCTGGGGACAGGGGAACACTGAAGCTTTCTTT. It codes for CASSWGQGNTEAFF. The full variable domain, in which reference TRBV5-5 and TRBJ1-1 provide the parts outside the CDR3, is DAGVTQSPTHLIKTRGQQVTLRCSPISGHKSVSWYQQVLGQGPQFIFQYYEKEERGRGNFPDRFSARQFPNYSSELNVNALLLGDSALYLCASSWGQGNTEAFFGQGTRLTVV.

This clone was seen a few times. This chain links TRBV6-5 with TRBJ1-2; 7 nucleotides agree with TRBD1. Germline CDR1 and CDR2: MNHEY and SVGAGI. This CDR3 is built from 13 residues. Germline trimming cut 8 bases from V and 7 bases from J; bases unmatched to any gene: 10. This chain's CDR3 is CASGKLTGFGYTF. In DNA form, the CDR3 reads TGTGCCAGCGGAAAACTGACAGGGTTTGGCTACACCTTC.

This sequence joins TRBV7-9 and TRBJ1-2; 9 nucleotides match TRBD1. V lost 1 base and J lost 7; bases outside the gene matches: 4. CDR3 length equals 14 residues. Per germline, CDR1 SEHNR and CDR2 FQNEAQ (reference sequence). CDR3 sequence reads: CASSLGTGAAGYTF. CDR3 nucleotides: TGTGCCAGCAGCTTAGGGACAGGGGCGGCTGGCTACACCTTC.

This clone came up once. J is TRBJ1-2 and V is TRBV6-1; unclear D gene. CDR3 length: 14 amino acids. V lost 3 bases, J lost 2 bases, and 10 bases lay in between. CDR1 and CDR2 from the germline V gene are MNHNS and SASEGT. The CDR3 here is CASSDPGLNYGYTF. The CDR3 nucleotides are TGTGCCAGCAGTGATCCAGGCCTAAACTATGGCTACACCTTC.

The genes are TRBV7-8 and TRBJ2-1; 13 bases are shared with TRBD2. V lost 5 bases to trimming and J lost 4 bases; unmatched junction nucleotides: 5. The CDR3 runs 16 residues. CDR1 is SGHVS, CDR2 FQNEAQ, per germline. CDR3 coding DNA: TGTGCCAGCAGCAGAGGGACTAGCGGGGCGTACAATGAGCAGTTCTTC. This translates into CASSRGTSGAYNEQFF.

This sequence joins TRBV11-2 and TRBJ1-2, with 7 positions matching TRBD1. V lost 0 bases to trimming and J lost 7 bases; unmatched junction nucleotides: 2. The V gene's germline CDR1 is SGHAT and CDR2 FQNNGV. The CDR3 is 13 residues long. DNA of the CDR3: TGTGCCAGCAGCTTAGAGACAGGGTTTGGCTACACCTTC. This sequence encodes CASSLETGFGYTF.

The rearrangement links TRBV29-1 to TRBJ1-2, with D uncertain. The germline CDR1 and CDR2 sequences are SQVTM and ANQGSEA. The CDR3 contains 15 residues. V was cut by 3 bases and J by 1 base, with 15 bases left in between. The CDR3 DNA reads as TGCAGCGTTGAGGAACCGGGATCGTTTAACTATGGCTACACCTTC. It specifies CSVEEPGSFNYGYTF.